These 14 T cell receptor beta chains were all obtained from the same sample, sequenced in a study of cytomegalovirus exposure and HLA in healthy donors. PCR used 60 Vbeta primers and 13 Jbeta primers. Assay used: immunoSEQ multiplex PCR; TCRdb lists only in-frame clones, some missing. The table includes over 150,000 clones, around 88% detected once. Sequenced material: PBMCs. The receptors stem from a woman in her 30s in good health and CMV-seronegative.

V usage is TRBV6-1 and J usage is TRBJ1-4, with TRBD1 as a possible D gene (5 bases). Germline V gives CDR1 MNHNS, CDR2 SASEGT. The CDR3 has 13 residues. Trimming stripped 10 bases from V and 6 bases from J, with 15 bases between. The CDR3 region is CATTGGFDEKLFF. CDR3 DNA: TGTGCCACCACAGGCGGTTTTGATGAAAAACTGTTTTTT.

The chain employs TRBV7-2 and TRBJ2-1; D is perhaps TRBD1 (5 bases). The CDR3 spans 14 residues. CDR1 and CDR2 (germline): SGHTA, FQGNSA. Trimming removed 5 bases at V and 6 bases at J, with 14 bases between. Here the CDR3 reads CASSPPRVGNEQFF. As DNA, the CDR3 is TGTGCCAGCAGCCCCCCCAGGGTAGGCAATGAGCAGTTCTTC. The full variable domain, rest sourced from reference TRBV7-2 and TRBJ2-1, is GAGVSQSPSNKVTEKGKDVELRCDPISGHTALYWYRQSLGQGLEFLIYFQGNSAPDKSGLPSDRFSAERTGGSVSTLTIQRTQQEDSAVYLCASSPPRVGNEQFFGPGTRLTVL.

V gene TRBV6-5 combines with J gene TRBJ2-5, with a tentative D call TRBD1 (5 bases). The ends were cut back, 2 bases at V and 1 base at J, with 14 bases in the middle. The CDR3 has 16 amino acids. CDR1 MNHEY and CDR2 SVGAGI come from the germline V gene. The CDR3 is CASSYTLQETQETQYF. The CDR3 DNA reads TGTGCCAGCAGTTACACGCTACAGGAAACCCAAGAGACCCAGTACTTC.

This chain joins TRBV19 and TRBJ2-5; tentatively, D is TRBD2 (6 bases). Trimming cost V 3 bases and J 3 bases, with 14 bases left between them. The CDR3 is made up of 15 amino acids. CDR1 is LNHDA and CDR2 is SQIVND in the germline V gene (reference sequence). In DNA form, the CDR3 reads TGTGCCAGTAGTATCGGACTAACCAACGAAGAGACCCAGTACTTC. It translates to CASSIGLTNEETQYF.

The chain uses TRBV11-2 and TRBJ2-1; no reliable D call. The CDR3 is made up of 14 amino acids. The germline gives CDR1 SGHAT, CDR2 FQNNGV. Trimming stripped 5 bases from V and 0 bases from J, with 8 bases between. CDR3 nucleotides: TGTGCCAGCAGCCCCCCGGGCTCCTACAATGAGCAGTTCTTC. Amino acids: CASSPPGSYNEQFF.

This clone has just one count. This chain uses TRBV25-1 with TRBJ2-6; D gene uncertain. The germline CDR1 and CDR2 sequences are MGHDK and SYGVNS. V lost 3 bases, J lost 2 bases, and 11 bases lay in between. CDR3 length: 16 amino acids. CDR3 in amino acids: CASSDSLGAGANVLTF. The CDR3 DNA reads TGTGCCAGCAGTGATTCATTAGGAGCTGGGGCCAACGTCCTGACTTTC.

This clone was seen just once. This chain joins TRBV10-1 and TRBJ2-1; the match to TRBD1 covers 9 bases. V shed 3 bases, J shed 9 bases, and the junction held 9 bases outside the gene matches. The V gene's germline CDR1 is WNHNN and CDR2 SYGVQD (reference sequence). The CDR3 is 15 amino acids. The CDR3 coding sequence is TGCGCCAGCAGTGAAGGGGACAGGGATGTTGGTGAGCAGTTCTTC. Protein sequence: CASSEGDRDVGEQFF.

The chain uses TRBV14 and TRBJ1-2; 7 nucleotides match TRBD1. Germline assignment: CDR1 SGHDN and CDR2 FVKESK. After removal of 4 bases from V and 5 bases from J, the junction contained 7 bases not matched to a gene. This CDR3 is built from 14 residues. The CDR3 DNA reads TGTGCCAGCAGCCCACCGGGACAGAGTTATGGCTACACCTTC. Its translation is CASSPPGQSYGYTF.

The chain couples TRBV7-2 to TRBJ1-4; D is unresolved. The CDR3 has 16 residues. Trimming pared 1 base from V and 1 base from J, leaving 10 bases between. The germline V gene has CDR1 SGHTA and CDR2 FQGNSA. The CDR3, as DNA: TGTGCCAGCAGCTTAGGGCCTACGGGAACTAATGAAAAACTGTTTTTT. It yields the protein CASSLGPTGTNEKLFF.

This chain joins TRBV7-8 and TRBJ1-1; TRBD1 agrees at 8 bases. The CDR3 runs to 13 residues. Germline assignment: CDR1 SGHVS and CDR2 FQNEAQ. J lost 11 bases, V lost 5 bases, and 10 bases had no gene match. CDR3 nucleotides: TGTGCCAGCAGCAAGACAGACAGGGGCGAGGCTTTCTTT. Residues: CASSKTDRGEAFF.

The chain recombines TRBV19 with TRBJ2-3; the match to TRBD2 covers 9 bases. Germline assignment: CDR1 LNHDA and CDR2 SQIVND (reference sequence). V gave up 2 bases and J gave up 1 base; unmatched junction bases: 4. The CDR3 length is 16 residues. DNA for the CDR3: TGTGCCAGTAGTATACTAGCGGGGATTGGCACAGATACGCAGTATTTT. Protein product: CASSILAGIGTDTQYF.

This chain uses TRBV5-1 with TRBJ2-7, with TRBD1 matching 11 bases. The CDR3 has 14 residues. Germline V CDR1 and CDR2: SGHRS, YFSETQ. V trimming: 3 bases; J trimming: 6 bases; junction bases outside the gene matches: 5. The CDR3 DNA reads TGCGCCAGCAGCTCGGGACAGGGGGACTCCGAGCAGTACTTC. Translation: CASSSGQGDSEQYF.

The rearrangement uses TRBV28 and TRBJ2-1, with TRBD1 matching over 7 bases. The CDR3 contains 13 residues. J gave up 3 bases and V 7 bases, and 3 bases lay outside the gene matches. The V gene's germline CDR1 is MDHEN and CDR2 SYDVKM. The CDR3 loop reads CASTGGVYNEQFF. CDR3 DNA sequence: TGTGCCAGCACAGGGGGAGTCTACAATGAGCAGTTCTTC.

The chain combines TRBV5-1 with TRBJ2-7; the D is unclear. V lost 1 base and J lost 0, with 8 bases in between. The length of the CDR3 is 14 residues. The germline V gene encodes CDR1 SGHRS and CDR2 YFSETQ. The CDR3 protein is CASSLQVSSYEQYF. The CDR3 nucleotides are TGCGCCAGCAGCTTGCAGGTTAGCTCCTACGAGCAGTACTTC.